Below, one T cell receptor (beta chain) is given with its context. The antigen is unknown. The method was immunoSEQ multiplex PCR; TCRdb's version includes in-frame clones alone and lacks a portion of them. The data contain about 16,000 clones, approximately 77% of them singletons. Germline lookup yields CDR1 SGHAT and CDR2 FQNNGV. V dropped 5 bases and J dropped 4; count of bases not matched to a gene: 6. The CDR3 runs 14 residues. This sample is drawn from a study of OX40 agonist ivuxolimab in advanced cancers. Study-wide context: A diagnosis of hepatocellular carcinoma, melanoma, renal cell or head and neck cancer was present in dose-escalation patients. Of the participants, approximately 36% had some prior anti-PD-1, anti-PD-L1 or anti-CTLA-4 therapy, which was allowed. The study's findings and limits: Averaging showed that CD8+ T cells had more expanded clones than CD4+ did.

The sample was CD4+ or CD8+ T cells sorted from blood, taken in a trial of the OX40 agonist ivuxolimab. The receptor's source is an adult with an advanced solid tumor such as melanoma, head and neck, liver or kidney cancer. The chain joins TRBV11-2 to TRBJ1-2; TRBD1 aligns across 8 bases. In DNA, the CDR3 is TGTGCCAGCAGCCCGACAGGGGTGGGCTATGGCTACACCTTC. Translating it yields CASSPTGVGYGYTF.